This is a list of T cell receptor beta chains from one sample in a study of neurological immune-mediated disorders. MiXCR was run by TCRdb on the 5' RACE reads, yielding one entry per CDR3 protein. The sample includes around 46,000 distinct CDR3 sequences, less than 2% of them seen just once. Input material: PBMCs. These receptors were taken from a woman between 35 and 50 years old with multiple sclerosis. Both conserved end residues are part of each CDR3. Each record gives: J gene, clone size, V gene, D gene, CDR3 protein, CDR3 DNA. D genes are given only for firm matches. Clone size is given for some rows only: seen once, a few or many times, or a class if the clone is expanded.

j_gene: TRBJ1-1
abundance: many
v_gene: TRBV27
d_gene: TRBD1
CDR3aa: CASSLRAGGSEAFF
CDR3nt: TGTGCCAGCTCCTTAAGGGCAGGGGGCTCTGAAGCTTTCTTT

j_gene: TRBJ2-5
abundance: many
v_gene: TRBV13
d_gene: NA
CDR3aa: CASRIETQETQYF
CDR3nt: TGTGCCAGCAGAATAGAGACTCAAGAGACCCAGTACTTC

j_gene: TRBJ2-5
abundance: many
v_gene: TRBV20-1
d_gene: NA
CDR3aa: CSARGRETQYF
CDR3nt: TGCAGTGCTAGAGGAAGGGAGACCCAGTACTTC

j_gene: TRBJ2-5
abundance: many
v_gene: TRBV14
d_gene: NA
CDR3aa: CASSQVQQTQYF
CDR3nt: TGTGCCAGCAGCCAAGTCCAACAGACCCAGTACTTC

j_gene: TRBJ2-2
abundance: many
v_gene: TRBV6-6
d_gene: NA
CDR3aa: CASSQLNTGELFF
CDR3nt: TGTGCCAGCAGCCAACTCAACACCGGGGAGCTGTTTTTT

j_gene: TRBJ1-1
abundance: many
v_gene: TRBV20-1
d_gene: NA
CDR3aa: CSARSGTSDSAFF
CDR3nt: TGCAGTGCTAGATCAGGGACCTCTGACTCAGCTTTCTTT

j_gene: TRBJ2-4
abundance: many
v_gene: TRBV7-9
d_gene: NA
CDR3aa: CASSNWAEFIQYF
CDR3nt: TGTGCCAGCAGCAACTGGGCCGAATTCATTCAGTACTTC

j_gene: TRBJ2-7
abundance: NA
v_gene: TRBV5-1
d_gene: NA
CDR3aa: CASSPDSEFLFEQYF
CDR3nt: TGCGCCAGCAGCCCAGACAGTGAGTTCCTCTTCGAGCAGTACTTC

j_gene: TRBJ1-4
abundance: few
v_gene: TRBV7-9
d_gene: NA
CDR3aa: CASSFEQNEKLFF
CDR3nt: TGTGCCAGCAGCTTTGAACAGAATGAAAAACTGTTTTTT

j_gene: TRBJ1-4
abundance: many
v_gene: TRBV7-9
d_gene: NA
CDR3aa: CASSSTTRDRPGKLFF
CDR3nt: TGTGCCAGCAGCTCAACTACACGGGACCGCCCGGGAAAACTGTTTTTT

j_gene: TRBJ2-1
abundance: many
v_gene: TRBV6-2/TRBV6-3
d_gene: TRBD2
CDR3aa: CASSYPLMRGGASNEQFF
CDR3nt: TGTGCCAGCAGTTACCCTCTTATGCGGGGGGGCGCATCCAATGAGCAGTTCTTC

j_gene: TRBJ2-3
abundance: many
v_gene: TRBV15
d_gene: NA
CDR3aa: CATTQFGYTQYF
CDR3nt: TGTGCCACCACCCAGTTTGGGTATACGCAGTATTTT

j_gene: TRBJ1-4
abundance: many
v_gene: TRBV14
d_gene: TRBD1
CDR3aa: CASSQYRDRQREKLFF
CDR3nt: TGTGCCAGCAGCCAATACAGGGACAGGCAGCGTGAAAAACTGTTTTTT

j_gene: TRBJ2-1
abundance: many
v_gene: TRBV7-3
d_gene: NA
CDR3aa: CASSLTGGHEQFF
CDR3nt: TGTGCCAGCAGCTTAACGGGGGGGCATGAGCAGTTCTTC

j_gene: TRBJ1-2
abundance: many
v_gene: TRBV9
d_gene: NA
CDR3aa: CASSVGNINYGYTF
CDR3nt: TGTGCCAGCAGCGTAGGAAACATCAACTATGGCTACACCTTC

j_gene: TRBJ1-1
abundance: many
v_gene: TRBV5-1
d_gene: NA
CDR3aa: CASSAQGSKNTEAFF
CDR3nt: TGCGCCAGCAGCGCACAGGGCTCGAAGAACACTGAAGCTTTCTTT

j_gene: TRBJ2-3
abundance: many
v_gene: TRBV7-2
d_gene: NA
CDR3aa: CASSKGPGADTQYF
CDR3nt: TGTGCCAGCAGCAAGGGACCAGGGGCAGATACGCAGTATTTT

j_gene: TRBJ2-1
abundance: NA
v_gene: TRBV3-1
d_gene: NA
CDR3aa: CASSQDGAAYNEQFF
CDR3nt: TGTGCCAGCAGCCAAGATGGCGCGGCTTACAATGAGCAGTTCTTC

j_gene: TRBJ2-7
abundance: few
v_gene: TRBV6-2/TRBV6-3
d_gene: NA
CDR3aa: CASGQVREQYF
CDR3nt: TGTGCCAGCGGGCAGGTTCGCGAGCAGTACTTC

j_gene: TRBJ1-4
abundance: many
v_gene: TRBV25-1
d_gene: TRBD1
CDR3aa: CASSDGPSDRGRDEKLFF
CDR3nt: TGTGCCAGCAGTGATGGCCCCTCGGACAGGGGGCGGGATGAAAAACTGTTTTTT

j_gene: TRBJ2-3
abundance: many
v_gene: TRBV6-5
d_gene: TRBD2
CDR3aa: CASSFNSGGRTDTQYF
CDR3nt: TGTGCCAGCAGTTTCAATAGCGGGGGCCGCACAGATACGCAGTATTTT

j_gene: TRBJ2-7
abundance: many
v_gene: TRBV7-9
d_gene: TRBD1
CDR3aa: CASSRRRDRDEQYF
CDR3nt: TGTGCCAGCAGCCGCCGCCGGGACAGGGACGAGCAGTACTTC

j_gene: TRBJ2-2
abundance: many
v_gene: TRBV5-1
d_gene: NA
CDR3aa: CASSLTPPNTGELFF
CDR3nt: TGCGCCAGCAGCTTGACTCCCCCTAACACCGGGGAGCTGTTTTTT

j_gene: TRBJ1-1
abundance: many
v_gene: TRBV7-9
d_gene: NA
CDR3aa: CASSLQDSNTEAFF
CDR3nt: TGTGCCAGCAGCTTACAGGACAGCAACACTGAAGCTTTCTTT